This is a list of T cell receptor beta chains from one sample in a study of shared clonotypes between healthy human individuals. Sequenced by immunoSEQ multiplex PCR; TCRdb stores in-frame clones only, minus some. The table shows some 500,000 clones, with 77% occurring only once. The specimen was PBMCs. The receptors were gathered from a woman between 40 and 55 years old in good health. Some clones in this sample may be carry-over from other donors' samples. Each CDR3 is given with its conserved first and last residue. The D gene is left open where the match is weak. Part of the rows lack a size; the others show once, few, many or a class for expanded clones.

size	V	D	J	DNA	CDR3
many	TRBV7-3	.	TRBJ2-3	TGTGCCAGCAGCCACCCCAATGAGGATACGCAGTATTTT	CASSHPNEDTQYF
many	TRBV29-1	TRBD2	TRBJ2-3	TGCAGCGTAGAATCTCTAGCGGTTACGCAGTATTTT	CSVESLAVTQYF
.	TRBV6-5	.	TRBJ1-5	TGTGCCGGCAGTCCCGGCGGCAGGGGTCCGTCTCCCCAGCATTTT	CAGSPGGRGPSPQHF
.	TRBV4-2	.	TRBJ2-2	TGTGCCAGCAGCCAGACGGGGACTTGGCACACCGGGGAGCTGTTTTTT	CASSQTGTWHTGELFF
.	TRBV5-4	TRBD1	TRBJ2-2	TGTGCCAGCAGCTCGCGACAGGGAGCCACCGGGGAGCTGTTTTTT	CASSSRQGATGELFF
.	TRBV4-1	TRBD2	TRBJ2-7	TGCGCCAGCAGCCAAAAGGGACTCAGGATTAGCGGGACCTTCTACGAGCAGTACTTC	CASSQKGLRISGTFYEQYF
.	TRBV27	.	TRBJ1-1	TGTGCCAGCAGCCTCAGGGTGGCGGGTACTGAAGCTTTCTTT	CASSLRVAGTEAFF
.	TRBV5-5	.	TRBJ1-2	TGTGCCAGCAGCTTAAGTTCAGGGATCTATGGCTACACCTTC	CASSLSSGIYGYTF
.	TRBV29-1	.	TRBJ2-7	TGCAGCGTTGGGGGTCGGCCCCTTTACGAGCAGTACTTC	CSVGGRPLYEQYF
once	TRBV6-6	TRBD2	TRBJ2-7	TGTGCCAGCAGGTCGGGAGGAACCTACGAGCAGTACTTC	CASRSGGTYEQYF
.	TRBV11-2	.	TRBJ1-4	TGTGCCAGCAGCATCAACAGAGAAACTAATGAAAAACTGTTTTTT	CASSINRETNEKLFF
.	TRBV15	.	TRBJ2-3	TGTGCCACATCGCCCGCGACAGGGGGGGCGGGAGGACGCACAGATACGCAGTATTTT	CATSPATGGAGGRTDTQYF
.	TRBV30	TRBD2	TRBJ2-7	TGTGCCTGGAGTGAAGAGACTAGCGGAGGGGGCGAGCAGTACTTC	CAWSEETSGGGEQYF
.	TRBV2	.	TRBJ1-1	TGTGCCAGCAGTGAAGCGGTTGAAGCTTTCTTT	CASSEAVEAFF
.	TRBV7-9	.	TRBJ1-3	TGTGCCAGCAGCTCCACAGTTGATGCCTCTGGAAACACCATATATTTT	CASSSTVDASGNTIYF
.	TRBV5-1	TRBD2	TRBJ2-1	TGCGCCAGCAGCTTTGGCCTAGCGGGAGTCGAGCAGTTCTTC	CASSFGLAGVEQFF
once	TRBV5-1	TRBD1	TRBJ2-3	TGCGCCAGCAGCTCGTCCGGGACAGGGCCCGATACGCAGTATTTT	CASSSSGTGPDTQYF
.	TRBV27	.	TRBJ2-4	TGTGCCAGCAGTTTATTCGGGGACCCAAAAAACATTCAGTACTTC	CASSLFGDPKNIQYF
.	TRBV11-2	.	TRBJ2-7	TGTGCCAGCAGCATACCGGGACTGGGATCGGACGAGCAGTACTTC	CASSIPGLGSDEQYF
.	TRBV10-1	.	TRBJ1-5	TGCGCCAGCAGTGAGCCCGGTCAGCCCCAGCATTTT	CASSEPGQPQHF
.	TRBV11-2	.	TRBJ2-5	TGTGCCAGCAGCTTAACTATCCAAGAGACCCAGCACTTC	CASSLTIQETQHF
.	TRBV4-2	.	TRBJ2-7	TGTGCCAGCAGCCAAGTAGGGGGCGGCCCTCGGGAGGGCGAGCAGTACTTC	CASSQVGGGPREGEQYF
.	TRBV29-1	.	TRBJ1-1	TGCAGCGTTGTCCCCCCGGGACCCCAGAGGGCTGAAGCTTTCTTT	CSVVPPGPQRAEAFF
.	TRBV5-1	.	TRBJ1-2	TGCGCCAGCAGCTTGGCCGGAGCCCTTAGGGGCTACACCTTC	CASSLAGALRGYTF
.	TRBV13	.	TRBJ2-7	TGTGCCAGCAGCCCCCCCGGGGTCCACGAGCAGTACTTC	CASSPPGVHEQYF
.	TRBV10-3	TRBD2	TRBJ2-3	TGTGCCATCAGTTACTCACTCACTAGCGGCGTGGAAGATACGCAGTATTTT	CAISYSLTSGVEDTQYF
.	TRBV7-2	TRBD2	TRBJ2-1	TGTGCCAGCAGCCCCCTTACGGGAGGGCCCAACAATGAGCAGTTCTTC	CASSPLTGGPNNEQFF
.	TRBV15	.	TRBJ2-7	TGTGCCACCAGCAGAGACAGGGGCTCCTACGAGCAGTACTTC	CATSRDRGSYEQYF
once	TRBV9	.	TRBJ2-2	TGTGCCAGCAGCGTATCCGGGAGTGAGACCGGGGAGCTGTTTTTT	CASSVSGSETGELFF
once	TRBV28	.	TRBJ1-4	TGTGCCAGCAGTGACTACAGGGCTACTAATGAAAAACTGTTTTTT	CASSDYRATNEKLFF
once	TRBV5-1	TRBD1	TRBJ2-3	TGCGCCAGCAGCTTGCAGGGACAGCTCACAGATACGCAGTATTTT	CASSLQGQLTDTQYF
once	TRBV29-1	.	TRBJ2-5	TGCAGCGTTGGGGCAGGAGATTCGTACCAAGAGACCCAGTACTTC	CSVGAGDSYQETQYF
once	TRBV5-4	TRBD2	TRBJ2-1	TGTGCCAGCACCACCGGGACTAGCGTTGTCAATGAGCAGTTCTTC	CASTTGTSVVNEQFF
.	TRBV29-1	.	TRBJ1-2	TGCAGCGTTGTTCTGGGTGGCTATGGCTACACCTTC	CSVVLGGYGYTF
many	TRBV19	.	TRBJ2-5	TGTGCCAGTAGTATAAGACCCAGGGTAGGAGAGACCCAGTACTTC	CASSIRPRVGETQYF
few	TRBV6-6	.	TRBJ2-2	TGTGCCAGCAGTTACTCTCGAGACACCGGGGAGCTGTTTTTT	CASSYSRDTGELFF
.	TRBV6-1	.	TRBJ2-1	TGTGCCAGCAGCACTACTTACAATGAGCAGTTCTTC	CASSTTYNEQFF